This TCR beta chain was captured by sequencing in a study of cytomegalovirus exposure and HLA in healthy donors. PCR involved 60 Vbeta and 13 Jbeta primers. This table comes from immunoSEQ multiplex PCR, and its TCRdb copy is limited to in-frame clones, with some not included. The sample gives roughly 190,000 clones, over 70% of which show up once; 1.6% is in the top ten. Study-wide results and limits: A later analysis linked a missense DCLRE1C variant to TCR beta V- and J-gene trimming. A highly shared variant cluster was judged a likely technical artifact.

J was trimmed by 0 bases and V by 8 bases; bases with no gene match: 3. CDR3 size: 14 residues. CDR1 and CDR2 (germline): MDHEN, SYDVKM. Concerning this clone: Antigen specificity is unknown.

The receptor's source is a woman in her late teens or twenties in good health and CMV-seronegative. Material: PBMCs. This chain links TRBV28 with TRBJ1-5, with 8 bases that match TRBD1. The CDR3 DNA is TGTGCCAGCGAGACAGGGGATAGCAATCAGCCCCAGCATTTT. It is translated as CASETGDSNQPQHF.